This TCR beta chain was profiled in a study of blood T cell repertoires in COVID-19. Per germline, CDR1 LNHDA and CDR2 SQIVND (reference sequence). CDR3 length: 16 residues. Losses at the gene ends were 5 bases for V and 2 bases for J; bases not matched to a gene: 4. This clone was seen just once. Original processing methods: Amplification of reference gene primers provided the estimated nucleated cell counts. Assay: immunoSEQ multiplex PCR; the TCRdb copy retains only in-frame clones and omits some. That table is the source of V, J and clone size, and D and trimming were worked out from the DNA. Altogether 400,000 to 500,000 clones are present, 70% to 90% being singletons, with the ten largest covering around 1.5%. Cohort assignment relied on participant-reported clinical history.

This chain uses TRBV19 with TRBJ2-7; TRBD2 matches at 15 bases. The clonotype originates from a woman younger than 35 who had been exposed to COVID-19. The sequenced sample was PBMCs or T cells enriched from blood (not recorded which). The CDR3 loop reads CASSGTSGGPPYEQYF. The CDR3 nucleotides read TGTGCCAGTAGTGGGACTAGCGGGGGGCCACCCTACGAGCAGTACTTC.